This TCR beta chain was identified in a study of T cells after yellow fever vaccination. This clonotype turned up a few times. Germline V gene data show CDR1 as DFQATT and CDR2 as SNEGSKA (reference sequence). The CDR3 length is 16 residues. Unmatched junction bases numbered 13, after V lost 5 bases and J lost 5 bases. A single record per CDR3 protein comes from TCRdb applying MiXCR to the 5' RACE reads. The sample contains around 530,000 distinct CDR3 sequences, approximately 16% of which appear only once. The chain carries TRBV20-1 and TRBJ1-1, with 11 bases fitting TRBD1. This receptor was identified in a man between 18 and 29 years old who received the YFV17D yellow fever vaccine. The source was PBMCs, collected about 5 days after the first yellow fever vaccination. CDR3: CSAAEAPGTGGTEAFF. The CDR3 DNA sequence: TGCAGTGCTGCCGAAGCGCCTGGGACAGGGGGTACTGAAGCTTTCTTT.